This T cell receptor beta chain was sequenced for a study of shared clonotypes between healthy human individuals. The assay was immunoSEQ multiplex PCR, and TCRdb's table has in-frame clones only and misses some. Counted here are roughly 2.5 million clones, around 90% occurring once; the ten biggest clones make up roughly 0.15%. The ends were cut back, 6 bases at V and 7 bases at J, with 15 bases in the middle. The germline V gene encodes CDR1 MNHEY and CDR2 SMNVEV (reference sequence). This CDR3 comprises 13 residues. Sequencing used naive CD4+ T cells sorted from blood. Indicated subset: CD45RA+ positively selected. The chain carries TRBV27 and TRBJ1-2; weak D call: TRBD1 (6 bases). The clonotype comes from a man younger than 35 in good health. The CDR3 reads CASSPRGGSGYTF. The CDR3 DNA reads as TGTGCCAGCAGCCCCCGAGGGGGGTCTGGCTACACCTTC.